The entry below gives a single T cell receptor (beta chain) sequence along with its context. Germline-derived CDR1 and CDR2 are MNHEY and SVGAGI. The CDR3 has 13 residues. V was clipped by 5 bases and J by 3 bases, with 10 bases between them. Time point described: patch test 1, 2 weeks after DPC sensitization. The treatment is: therapeutic diphenylcyclopropenone sensitization with weekly scalp DPC. The entry originates in a study of human T cells and chemical hapten exposure. TCRdb recomputed calls from the RACE reads with MiXCR, one row per CDR3 protein. The table records 75,000 to 90,000 distinct CDR3 sequences, approximately 10% of them present only once.

The material sequenced was whole blood, taken in connection with sensitization to the hapten diphenylcyclopropenone (DPC). This clonotype was obtained from a woman between 50 and 59 years old with alopecia areata. Some clones in this sample may be carry-over from other donors' samples. The J gene is TRBJ1-2, the V gene TRBV6-5, with no clear D. CDR3 residues: CASSRNLDYGYTF. The DNA for the CDR3 is TGTGCCAGCAGTAGGAATTTGGACTATGGCTACACCTTC.